This T cell receptor beta chain was sequenced for a study of cytomegalovirus exposure and HLA in healthy donors. Donors in the study were healthy people who gave bone marrow. V gave up 6 bases and J gave up 4 bases, with 10 bases separating them. The CDR3 loop spans 13 amino acids. The germline V gene encodes CDR1 LGHNT and CDR2 FRNRAP. This clone appeared a few times. The antigen is unknown. PCR involved 60 Vbeta and 13 Jbeta primers. The assay was immunoSEQ multiplex PCR, and TCRdb's table has in-frame clones only and misses some. The sample lists 45,000 to 60,000 clones, around 68% occurring once. Findings of the study overall: Listed as cytomegalovirus-associated were around 160 TCR beta chains. Whilst most TCR sequences proved rare, a subset of public TCRs occurred across many donors. TCR beta chain V- and J-gene trimming was linked, in a later analysis, to a missense variant in DCLRE1C.

This chain connects TRBV12-5 to TRBJ1-5; D not resolved. The receptor's source is a man aged 30-40 years in good health and CMV-seronegative. The sample comprised PBMCs. CDR3 sequence: CASGIAGNQPQHF. The CDR3 DNA reads as TGTGCTAGTGGAATCGCCGGGAATCAGCCCCAGCATTTT.